This T cell receptor beta chain was recorded in a study of blood T cells in healthy people across ages. The germline CDR1 and CDR2 sequences are SNHLY and FYNNEI. V was trimmed by 7 bases and J by 3 bases, leaving 10 bases between them. The CDR3 consists of 12 residues. Alongside a J-beta primer mix, a sample-barcoded 5' primer served in a second PCR lasting about 7 to 11 cycles. TCRdb ran MiXCR on the 5' RACE reads and lists one entry per CDR3 protein. The data show around 1,000,000 distinct CDR3 sequences, with 25% seen just once and 0.65% to 0.95% held by the top ten. Whenever a sample was processed, at least 6 million PBMCs were isolated. These same data were also listed under a study on T cells of mothers and their children.

The chain employs TRBV2 and TRBJ2-7; D might be TRBD2 (6 bases). The material sequenced was blood. The clonotype was recovered from a girl aged 2 to 9 in good health. CDR3 protein: CASKGLNYEQYF. In nucleotides, the CDR3 is TGTGCCAGCAAGGGACTTAACTACGAGCAGTACTTC.